These 22 T cell receptor beta chains originate from one sample sequenced in a study of post-analysis software for immune sequencing data. Overall study results and limits: Patients showed TRBV5-6, TRBV5-1 and TRBV20-1 among about five TRBV segments more frequent than in controls.

No cognate antigen is known for these TCRs. Unique molecular identifiers were built into the TCR beta cDNA libraries. One entry per CDR3 protein results from TCRdb running MiXCR on the PCR reads. The data show 650,000 to 900,000 distinct CDR3 sequences, approximately 44% seen once. The specimen sequenced was blood. These receptors originate from a girl aged 10-17 years with multiple sclerosis.

DNA for the CDR3: TGCAGTGCCAGGACCATCCACGAGCAGTACTTC. Its translation: CSARTIHEQYF. This chain connects TRBV20-1 to TRBJ2-4; no firm D call. The end of the DNA aligns better with TRBJ2-7, so the J call may be wrong. The CDR3 has 11 amino acids. Germline V gene sequence: CDR1 DFQATT, CDR2 SNEGSKA (reference sequence).

The chain has TRBV12-3 or TRBV12-4 and TRBJ2-7; TRBD1 aligns across 9 bases. Losses at the gene ends were 5 bases for V and 5 bases for J; bases not matched to a gene: 10. The CDR3 is made up of 15 amino acids. The CDR3 DNA follows: TGTGCCAGCAGTAAGGGCGGGACAGGGACCCACGAGCAGTACTTC. Protein sequence: CASSKGGTGTHEQYF.

The V gene is TRBV27, the J gene TRBJ2-4, with 8 bases that match TRBD1. Losses at the gene ends were 1 base for V and 0 bases for J; bases not matched to a gene: 2. The CDR3 is made up of 16 amino acids. CDR1 and CDR2 from the germline V gene are MNHEY and SMNVEV (reference sequence). The CDR3 sequence: CASSLYRGEAKNIQYF. The CDR3 coding sequence is TGTGCCAGCAGTTTATACAGGGGGGAAGCCAAAAACATTCAGTACTTC.

The genes are TRBV4-3 and TRBJ1-2; 8 bases map to TRBD1. J lost 4 bases, V lost 1 base, and 11 bases had no gene match. This CDR3 is built from 17 residues. Germline loops: CDR1 LGHNA, CDR2 YSLEER. Written as DNA, the CDR3 is TGCGCCAGCAGCCAAGTTGGGGGGGCAGGGGGCGGCTATGGCTACACCTTC. It codes for CASSQVGGAGGGYGYTF.

The chain employs TRBV7-9 and TRBJ2-3, with a tentative D call TRBD1 (6 bases). CDR1 is SEHNR, CDR2 FQNEAQ, per germline (reference sequence). The V and J ends lost 5 bases and 0 bases respectively, with 15 bases between them. This CDR3 contains 16 residues. This chain's CDR3 is CASSVWTATSTDTQYF. The CDR3 DNA follows: TGTGCCAGCAGCGTGTGGACAGCTACTAGCACAGATACGCAGTATTTT.

The rearrangement links TRBV24-1 to TRBJ2-6; 8 bases align to TRBD1. Losses at the gene ends were 5 bases for V and 1 base for J; bases not matched to a gene: 12. CDR1 is KGHDR and CDR2 is SFDVKD in the germline V gene. The CDR3 extends over 19 amino acids. CDR3 in DNA: TGTGCCACCAGTGGCCCCACCGGGACAGGCTGGTCTGGGGCCAACGTCCTGACTTTC. It is translated as CATSGPTGTGWSGANVLTF.

This clonotype was counted a few times. This chain uses TRBV5-1 with TRBJ2-1; D might be TRBD2 (5 bases). Trimming took off 4 bases at V and 8 bases at J, with 16 bases between the two ends. From germline, CDR1 is SGHRS and CDR2 YFSETQ. This CDR3 is built from 14 residues. The CDR3, as DNA: TGCGCCAGCAGCACCCGGTGGAGGTTGGATGAGCAGTTCTTC. As protein: CASSTRWRLDEQFF. The complete variable domain, with remaining parts taken from reference TRBV5-1 and TRBJ2-1, reads KAGVTQTPRYLIKTRGQQVTLSCSPISGHRSVSWYQQTPGQGLQFLFEYFSETQRNKGNFPGRFSGRQFSNSRSEMNVSTLELGDSALYLCASSTRWRLDEQFFGPGTRLTVL.

This clonotype appeared a few times. The genes are TRBV29-1 and TRBJ1-2, with D maybe TRBD1 (5 bases). V was shortened by 3 bases and J by 5 bases, with 13 bases between the two germline ends. The length of the CDR3 is 13 residues. CDR1 SQVTM and CDR2 ANQGSEA come from the germline V gene. In nucleotides, the CDR3 is TGCAGCGTTGATATGGGGGTGCGTTATGGCTACACCTTC. It specifies CSVDMGVRYGYTF.

The chain couples TRBV7-9 to TRBJ2-1; 10 nucleotides match TRBD1. The V segment lost 5 bases and the J segment 3 bases; nucleotides outside the gene matches: 7. Germline V lookup: CDR1 SEHNR, CDR2 FQNEAQ (reference sequence). The CDR3 runs 16 residues. The CDR3 bases are TGTGCCAGCAGCCAATCGACAGGGGGCTTCTACAATGAGCAGTTCTTC. It yields the protein CASSQSTGGFYNEQFF.

This clonotype occurred a few times. The chain combines TRBV11-3 with TRBJ2-1, with 16 bases lining up with TRBD2. This CDR3 spans 17 amino acids. Germline values: CDR1 SGHNT, CDR2 YENEEA. V trimming: 4 bases; J trimming: 7 bases; junction bases outside the gene matches: 7. The CDR3 DNA reads TGTGCCAGCAGCTCCGAGACGGGACTAGCGGGAGGGAATGAGCAGTTCTTC. This gives the protein CASSSETGLAGGNEQFF.

V usage is TRBV29-1 and J usage is TRBJ2-1; D tentatively fits TRBD1 or TRBD2 (5 bases each). Germline CDR1 and CDR2: SQVTM and ANQGSEA. Trimming shortened V by 4 bases and J by 3 bases, and 10 bases separated the two germline ends. This CDR3 is built from 13 residues. CDR3 loop: CSVVIGGYNEQFF. The DNA of the CDR3 is TGCAGCGTTGTAATTGGGGGCTACAATGAGCAGTTCTTC.

In its sample, this clonotype was seen many times. J is TRBJ2-7 and V is TRBV5-6; D ambiguous. CDR3 length: 13 residues. The V end was cut by 0 bases, the J end by 2 bases, with 6 bases between. Germline V CDR1 and CDR2: SGHDT, YYEEEE. The CDR3 nucleotides read TGTGCCAGCAGCTTGGCCAGGACCTACGAGCAGTACTTC. This codes for CASSLARTYEQYF.

Many counts were recorded for this clonotype. The junction departs from the called germline gene at one end, perhaps through a read error. The chain joins TRBV27 to TRBJ1-2, with 10 bases lining up with TRBD1. The CDR3 totals 14 residues. Germline lookup yields CDR1 MNHEY and CDR2 SMNVEV (reference sequence). The CDR3 sequence: CASSPGQGTYGYTF. The CDR3 nucleotides read TGCGCCAGCAGCCCGGGACAGGGGACCTATGGCTACACCTTC.

The rearrangement joins TRBV20-1 to TRBJ2-5, with TRBD1 identical over 7 bases. The CDR3 consists of 15 residues. The junction had 8 bases not matched to a gene; V was cut back by 2 bases and J by 2 bases. Germline values: CDR1 DFQATT, CDR2 SNEGSKA (reference sequence). CDR3 sequence (DNA): TGCAGTGCTAGACGTCTCGGACAGGCACAAGAGACCCAGTACTTC. It is translated as CSARRLGQAQETQYF.

V and J are TRBV20-1 and TRBJ2-4, with D possibly being TRBD1 (5 bases). The end of the DNA fits TRBJ2-7 better, so the J call may be wrong. Looked up from germline, CDR1 is DFQATT and CDR2 is SNEGSKA (reference sequence). The CDR3 covers 11 residues. The CDR3 here is CSARRGGEQYF. The CDR3 DNA reads TGCAGTGCTCGAAGGGGCGGCGAGCAGTACTTC.

The genes are TRBV7-8 and TRBJ2-5; 8 positions match TRBD2. Germline V gene lookup returns CDR1 SGHVS and CDR2 FQNEAQ. The CDR3 consists of 17 residues. J lost 4 bases, V lost 8 bases, and 18 bases had no gene match. CDR3 in amino acids: CASPGSMTSVGGETQYF. Here the CDR3 DNA reads TGTGCCAGCCCTGGATCGATGACTAGCGTAGGGGGAGAGACCCAGTACTTC.

The V and J genes are TRBV5-1 and TRBJ2-7; the D is unclear. V shed 0 bases and J shed 2 bases, with 9 bases lying between them. This CDR3 has 14 amino acids. Germline CDR1 is SGHRS and CDR2 is YFSETQ. The chain's CDR3 is CASSLGRLPYEQYF. The CDR3 nucleotides read TGCGCCAGCAGCTTGGGACGGCTTCCCTACGAGCAGTACTTC.

CDR3 amino acids: CASSHGLRDYSTDTQYF. Written as DNA, the CDR3 is TGCGCCAGCAGCCACGGCCTCCGGGACTATAGCACAGATACGCAGTATTTT. The chain has TRBV4-1 and TRBJ2-3; 7 nucleotides align to TRBD2. CDR1 and CDR2 (germline): MGHRA, YSYEKL. The CDR3 covers 17 residues. The V segment lost 3 bases and the J segment 0 bases; nucleotides outside the gene matches: 9.

V usage is TRBV27 and J usage is TRBJ2-3, with TRBD2 matching 8 bases. This CDR3 region has 18 residues. The J segment lost 0 bases and the V segment lost 5 bases, leaving 13 bases of the junction unmatched. Looked up from germline, CDR1 is MNHEY and CDR2 is SMNVEV (reference sequence). The CDR3 spells CASSPRWTSRGSTDTQYF. The CDR3 coding sequence is TGTGCCAGCAGTCCCCGGTGGACTAGCCGAGGGAGCACAGATACGCAGTATTTT.

This clonotype was detected once. The J gene is TRBJ2-5, the V gene TRBV6-1, with TRBD2 as a possible D gene (6 bases). The germline gives CDR1 MNHNS, CDR2 SASEGT. This CDR3 has 15 amino acids. The ends were cut back, 5 bases at V and 4 bases at J, with 17 bases in the middle. In DNA, the CDR3 is TGTGCCAGCAGTTGGCGGGGCCGAAGGGGAGAGACCCAGTACTTC. Translation gives CASSWRGRRGETQYF.

This rearrangement joins TRBV5-1 to TRBJ2-5; no reliable D call. The CDR3 contains 11 residues. Germline V gene sequence: CDR1 SGHRS, CDR2 YFSETQ. V dropped 6 bases and J dropped 3 bases, with 6 bases sitting between them. The CDR3 DNA reads as TGCGCCAGCACCTACAAAGAGACCCAGTACTTC. Residues: CASTYKETQYF.

The CDR3 DNA sequence: TGTGCCATCAGCCCCTTCGGGACCGGGGCGGATACGCAGTATTTT. It specifies CAISPFGTGADTQYF. The chain uses TRBV10-3 and TRBJ2-3; either TRBD1 or TRBD2 may fit D (5 bases each). CDR3 length: 15 residues. V was clipped by 6 bases and J by 6 bases, with 19 bases between them. Germline CDR1 is ENHRY and CDR2 is SYGVKD.